The source of this T cell receptor (beta chain) is a study of control samples from healthy donors and cancer patients. TCRdb keeps only in-frame clones here, not all; method: immunoSEQ multiplex PCR. This sample has about 77,000 clones, with 85% to 95% found just once. This CDR3 contains 13 residues. Germline V lookup: CDR1 LNHNV, CDR2 YYDKDF (reference sequence). The V gene lost 1 base and the J gene lost 9 bases, with 12 bases spanning the gap. This clonotype was obtained from a woman aged 60-70 years in good health. Material: blood. The chain has TRBV15 and TRBJ1-1, with D maybe TRBD1 (5 bases). The CDR3 loop is CATSRGDRLKAFF. As DNA, the CDR3 is TGTGCCACCAGCAGAGGAGACAGACTTAAAGCTTTCTTT.